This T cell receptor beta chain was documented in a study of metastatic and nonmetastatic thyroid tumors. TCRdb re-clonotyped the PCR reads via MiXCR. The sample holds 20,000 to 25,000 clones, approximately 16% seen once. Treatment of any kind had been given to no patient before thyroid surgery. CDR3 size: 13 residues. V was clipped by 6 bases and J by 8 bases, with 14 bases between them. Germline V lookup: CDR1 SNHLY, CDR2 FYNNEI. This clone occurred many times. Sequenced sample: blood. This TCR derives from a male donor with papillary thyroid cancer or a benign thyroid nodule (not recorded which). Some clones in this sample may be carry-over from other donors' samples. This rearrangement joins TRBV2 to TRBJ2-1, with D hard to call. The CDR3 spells CASSLNGVDEQFF. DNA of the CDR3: TGTGCCAGCAGCCTAAATGGAGTCGATGAGCAGTTCTTC.